The rows below give T cell receptor beta chains drawn from one sample of a study of blood T cell repertoires in COVID-19. Sequencing used immunoSEQ multiplex PCR; TCRdb keeps in-frame clones, though not all of them. Altogether approximately 180,000 clones are present, roughly 87% being singletons, with the ten largest covering under 2.5%. Input material: PBMCs or T cells enriched from blood (not recorded which). The receptors here all came from a woman aged 40 to 50 with acute COVID-19. CDR3s include the opening cysteine and the closing phenylalanine or tryptophan. D genes are given only for firm matches. Where a row states a size, it is once, few, many or the class of an expanded clone; other rows omit it.

D gene: TRBD1
J gene: TRBJ1-2
V gene: TRBV6-5
clone size: .
CDR3 DNA: TGTGCCAGCAGTTACTTCGTAGGGGGCGCGGGCGGCTACACCTTC
CDR3 protein: CASSYFVGGAGGYTF

D gene: TRBD2
J gene: TRBJ2-1
V gene: TRBV3-1/TRBV3-2
clone size: once
CDR3 DNA: TGTGCCAGCACCACTAGACTAGCGGGAGATAGGGAGCAGTTCTTC
CDR3 protein: CASTTRLAGDREQFF

D gene: TRBD2
J gene: TRBJ2-7
V gene: TRBV7-2
clone size: .
CDR3 DNA: TGTGCCAGCAGCTTAGGGGGGACTAGCCGAAGGTACGAGCAGTACTTC
CDR3 protein: CASSLGGTSRRYEQYF

D gene: TRBD2
J gene: TRBJ2-7
V gene: TRBV4-2
clone size: .
CDR3 DNA: TGTGCCAGCAGCCTCGGGACTAGCGGGAGGGGGGGATCCTACGAGCAGTACTTC
CDR3 protein: CASSLGTSGRGGSYEQYF

D gene: TRBD2
J gene: TRBJ2-1
V gene: TRBV4-2
clone size: .
CDR3 DNA: TGTGCCAGCAGCCGGGGAAGCGGGAGGACCTACAATGAGCAGTTCTTC
CDR3 protein: CASSRGSGRTYNEQFF

D gene: TRBD1
J gene: TRBJ2-2
V gene: TRBV6-4
clone size: few
CDR3 DNA: TGTGCCAGCCGGGACAGGGCGACCACCGGGGAGCTGTTTTTT
CDR3 protein: CASRDRATTGELFF

D gene: .
J gene: TRBJ1-2
V gene: TRBV7-2
clone size: .
CDR3 DNA: TGTGCCAGCAGCTATCTTGGGGCAAACTATGGCTACACCTTC
CDR3 protein: CASSYLGANYGYTF

D gene: .
J gene: TRBJ1-3
V gene: TRBV28
clone size: .
CDR3 DNA: TGTGCCAGCAGTTTTTCCAGCTCTGGAAACACCATATATTTT
CDR3 protein: CASSFSSSGNTIYF

D gene: .
J gene: TRBJ1-3
V gene: TRBV18
clone size: .
CDR3 DNA: TGTGCCAGCTCACCAGGAGTGGACACCATATATTTT
CDR3 protein: CASSPGVDTIYF

D gene: .
J gene: TRBJ2-5
V gene: TRBV5-4
clone size: .
CDR3 DNA: TGTGCCAGCAGCAAGGGGGGGGTTGAAGGGAAGACCCAGTACTTC
CDR3 protein: CASSKGGVEGKTQYF

D gene: TRBD1
J gene: TRBJ2-5
V gene: TRBV11-2
clone size: .
CDR3 DNA: TGTGCCAGCACCGGGGACAGGAACCAAGAGACCCAGTACTTC
CDR3 protein: CASTGDRNQETQYF

D gene: .
J gene: TRBJ2-2
V gene: TRBV5-5
clone size: .
CDR3 DNA: TGTGCCAGCAGCTTGTTTAATCGTGGGCCCGGGGAGCTGTTTTTT
CDR3 protein: CASSLFNRGPGELFF

D gene: TRBD2
J gene: TRBJ2-5
V gene: TRBV11-2
clone size: once
CDR3 DNA: TGTGCCAGCAGCCGAGTTCCTCGCGGGGGGACACAAGAGACCCAGTACTTC
CDR3 protein: CASSRVPRGGTQETQYF

D gene: TRBD2
J gene: TRBJ2-3
V gene: TRBV4-3
clone size: .
CDR3 DNA: TGCGCCAGCAGCCAAGGGCTAGCGGGAGGGACCGATACGCAGTATTTT
CDR3 protein: CASSQGLAGGTDTQYF

D gene: TRBD1
J gene: TRBJ1-3
V gene: TRBV28
clone size: few
CDR3 DNA: TGTGCCAGCAACCGTAACAGGGGGCCTGGAAACACCATATATTTT
CDR3 protein: CASNRNRGPGNTIYF

D gene: .
J gene: TRBJ2-3
V gene: TRBV21-1
clone size: .
CDR3 DNA: TGTGCCAGCAGCTCTCGGACTAGCGGGAGCGGAGATACGCAGTATTTT
CDR3 protein: CASSSRTSGSGDTQYF

D gene: TRBD2
J gene: TRBJ2-3
V gene: TRBV2
clone size: once
CDR3 DNA: TGTGCCAGCAGTGAATGGCCCCTAGCGGGGGAGGGCACAGATACGCAGTATTTT
CDR3 protein: CASSEWPLAGEGTDTQYF

D gene: TRBD1
J gene: TRBJ1-4
V gene: TRBV28
clone size: .
CDR3 DNA: TGTGCCAGCAGTTCGCCCCGACAGGGAACTAATGAAAAACTGTTTTTT
CDR3 protein: CASSSPRQGTNEKLFF

D gene: .
J gene: TRBJ2-2
V gene: TRBV19
clone size: few
CDR3 DNA: TGTGCCAGTCAAACAGGGCAACTGAACACCGGGGAGCTGTTTTTT
CDR3 protein: CASQTGQLNTGELFF

D gene: .
J gene: TRBJ1-1
V gene: TRBV21-1
clone size: .
CDR3 DNA: TGTGCCAGCAGCAAACCTTATGGCAGGGGCCGCAAGATGAACACTGAAGCTTTCTTT
CDR3 protein: CASSKPYGRGRKMNTEAFF

D gene: TRBD2
J gene: TRBJ2-1
V gene: TRBV20-1
clone size: .
CDR3 DNA: TGCAGTGCTAGTGGTCTCGGGGGGGCACTTTACAATGAGCAGTTCTTC
CDR3 protein: CSASGLGGALYNEQFF

D gene: TRBD2
J gene: TRBJ2-3
V gene: TRBV2
clone size: .
CDR3 DNA: TGTGCCAGCAGTGTACCTAGCGGGAGGGCAGATACGCAGTATTTT
CDR3 protein: CASSVPSGRADTQYF

D gene: .
J gene: TRBJ2-7
V gene: TRBV19
clone size: .
CDR3 DNA: TGTGCCAGTAGTGGAGGAGGGAGTCCCTACGAGCAGTACTTC
CDR3 protein: CASSGGGSPYEQYF

D gene: .
J gene: TRBJ1-3
V gene: TRBV3-1/TRBV3-2
clone size: .
CDR3 DNA: TGTGCCAGCAGCGAGCGGACGTACTCTGGAAACACCATATATTTT
CDR3 protein: CASSERTYSGNTIYF

D gene: TRBD1
J gene: TRBJ2-5
V gene: TRBV5-1
clone size: once
CDR3 DNA: TGCGCCAGCAGCGGGACAGGCCAAGAGACCCAGTACTTC
CDR3 protein: CASSGTGQETQYF

D gene: TRBD1
J gene: TRBJ1-1
V gene: TRBV7-8
clone size: .
CDR3 DNA: TGTGCCAGCAGCTTTTCGACAGGGGGCTCGAGCACTGAAGCTTTCTTT
CDR3 protein: CASSFSTGGSSTEAFF

D gene: .
J gene: TRBJ2-2
V gene: TRBV7-9
clone size: .
CDR3 DNA: TGTGCCAGCAGCCCCCCGGACAGGAACACCGGGGAGCTGTTTTTT
CDR3 protein: CASSPPDRNTGELFF

D gene: TRBD1
J gene: TRBJ1-1
V gene: TRBV6-2/TRBV6-3
clone size: .
CDR3 DNA: TGTGCCAGCAGTTACCCGACAGGGCGTGGCACTGAAGCTTTCTTT
CDR3 protein: CASSYPTGRGTEAFF